The clone carrying this T cell receptor beta chain has ten or more counts. Its antigen remains unidentified. The germline V gene encodes CDR1 SEHNR and CDR2 FQNEAQ (reference sequence). J lost 4 bases, V lost 6 bases, and 8 bases had no gene match. The CDR3 has 14 residues. This sample is part of a study of spatial heterogeneity in lung cancer. Study-level findings and limits: Ubiquitous expanded tumor TCRs surfaced in blood more at resection than they did at follow-up.

TCRdb reprocessed the 5' RACE reads via MiXCR and lists one record per CDR3 protein. This table has about 40,000 distinct CDR3 sequences, about 5.2% appearing once. Time point specified: sample taken at primary tumor resection. This receptor was identified in a female donor with early-stage non-small cell lung cancer. This specimen consisted of PBMCs, obtained at surgery. J is TRBJ1-1 and V is TRBV7-9; 7 nucleotides align to TRBD1. CDR3 nucleotides: TGTGCCAGCAGTCAAGGGGGCTACGGCACTGAAGCTTTCTTT. This translates into CASSQGGYGTEAFF.